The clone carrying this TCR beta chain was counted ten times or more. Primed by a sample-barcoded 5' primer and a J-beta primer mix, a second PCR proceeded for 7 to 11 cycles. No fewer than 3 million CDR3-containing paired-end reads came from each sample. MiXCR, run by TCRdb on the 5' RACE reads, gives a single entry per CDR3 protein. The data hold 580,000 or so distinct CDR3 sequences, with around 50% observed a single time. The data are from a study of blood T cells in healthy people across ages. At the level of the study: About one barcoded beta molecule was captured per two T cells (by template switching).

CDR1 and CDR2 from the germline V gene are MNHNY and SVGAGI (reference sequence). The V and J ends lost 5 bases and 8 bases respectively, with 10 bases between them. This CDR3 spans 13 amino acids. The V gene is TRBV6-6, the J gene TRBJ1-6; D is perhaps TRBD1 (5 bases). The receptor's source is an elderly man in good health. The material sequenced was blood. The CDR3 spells CASSPRQYSPLHF. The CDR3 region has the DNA TGTGCCAGCAGTCCGAGACAGTATTCACCCCTCCACTTT.